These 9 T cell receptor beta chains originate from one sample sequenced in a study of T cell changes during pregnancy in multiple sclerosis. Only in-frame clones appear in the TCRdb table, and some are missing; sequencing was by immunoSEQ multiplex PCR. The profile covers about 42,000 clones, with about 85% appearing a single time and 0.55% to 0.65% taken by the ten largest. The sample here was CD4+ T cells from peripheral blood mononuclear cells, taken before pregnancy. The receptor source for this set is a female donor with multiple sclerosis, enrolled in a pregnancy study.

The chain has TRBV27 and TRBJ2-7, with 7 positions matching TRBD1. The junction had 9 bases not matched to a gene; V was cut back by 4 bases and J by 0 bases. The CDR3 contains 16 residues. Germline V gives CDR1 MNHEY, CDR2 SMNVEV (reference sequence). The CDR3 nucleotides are TGTGCCAGCAGTTCCCTCGGGACAGACAACTCCTACGAGCAGTACTTC. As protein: CASSSLGTDNSYEQYF.

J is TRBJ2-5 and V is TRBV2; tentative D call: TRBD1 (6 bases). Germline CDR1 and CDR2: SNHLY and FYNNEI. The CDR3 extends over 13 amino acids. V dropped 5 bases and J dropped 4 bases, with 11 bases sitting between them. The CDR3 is CASSRDIRETQYF. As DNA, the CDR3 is TGTGCCAGCAGTCGGGACATTAGAGAGACCCAGTACTTC.

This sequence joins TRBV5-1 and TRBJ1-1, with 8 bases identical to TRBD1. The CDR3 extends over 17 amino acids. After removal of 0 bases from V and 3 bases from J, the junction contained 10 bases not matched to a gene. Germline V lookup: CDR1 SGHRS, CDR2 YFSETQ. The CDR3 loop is CASSLGKRTGLDTEAFF. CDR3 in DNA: TGCGCCAGCAGCTTGGGGAAGAGGACAGGGTTGGACACTGAAGCTTTCTTT.

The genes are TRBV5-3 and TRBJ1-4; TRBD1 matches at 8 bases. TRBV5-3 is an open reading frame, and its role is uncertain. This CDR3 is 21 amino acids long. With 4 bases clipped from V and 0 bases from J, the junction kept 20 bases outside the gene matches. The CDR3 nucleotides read TGTGCCAGAAGCCCCGACCCCGGGACAGGATTGGAGCTTGCAACTAATGAAAAACTGTTTTTT. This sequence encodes CARSPDPGTGLELATNEKLFF.

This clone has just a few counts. Written as DNA, the CDR3 is TGCAGTGCAAAGGGGCCTGGTACGCAGTATTTT. Translating it yields CSAKGPGTQYF. The chain has TRBV20-1 and TRBJ2-3; possible D gene TRBD1, 5 bases. This CDR3 comprises 11 residues. Germline CDR1 and CDR2: DFQATT and SNEGSKA (reference sequence). The V and J ends lost 6 bases and 8 bases respectively, with 12 bases between them.

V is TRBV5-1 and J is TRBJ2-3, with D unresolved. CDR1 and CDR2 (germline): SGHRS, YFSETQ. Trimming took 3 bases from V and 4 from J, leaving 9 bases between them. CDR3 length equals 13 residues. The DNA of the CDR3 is TGCGCCAGCAGCTACTCCCTCGCAGATACGCAGTATTTT. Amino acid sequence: CASSYSLADTQYF.

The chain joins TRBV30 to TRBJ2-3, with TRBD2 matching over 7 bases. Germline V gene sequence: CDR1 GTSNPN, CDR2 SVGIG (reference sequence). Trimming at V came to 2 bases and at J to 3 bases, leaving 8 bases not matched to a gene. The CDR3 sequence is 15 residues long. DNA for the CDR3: TGTGCCTGGAGTAGGGTGGAAGCGGGGACAGATACGCAGTATTTT. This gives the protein CAWSRVEAGTDTQYF.

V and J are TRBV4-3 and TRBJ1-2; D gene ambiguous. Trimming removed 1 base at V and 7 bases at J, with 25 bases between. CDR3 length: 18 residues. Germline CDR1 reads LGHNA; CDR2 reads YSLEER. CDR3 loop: CASSQGSSTEASWVGYTF. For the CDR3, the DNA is TGCGCCAGCAGCCAAGGTTCCAGTACTGAGGCCTCTTGGGTTGGCTACACCTTC.

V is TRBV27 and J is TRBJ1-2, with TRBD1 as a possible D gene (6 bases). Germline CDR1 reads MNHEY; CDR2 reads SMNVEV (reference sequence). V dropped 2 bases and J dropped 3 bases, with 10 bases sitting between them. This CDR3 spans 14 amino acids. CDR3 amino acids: CASSLRDTYYGYTF. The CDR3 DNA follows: TGTGCCAGCAGTTTAAGGGACACTTACTATGGCTACACCTTC.